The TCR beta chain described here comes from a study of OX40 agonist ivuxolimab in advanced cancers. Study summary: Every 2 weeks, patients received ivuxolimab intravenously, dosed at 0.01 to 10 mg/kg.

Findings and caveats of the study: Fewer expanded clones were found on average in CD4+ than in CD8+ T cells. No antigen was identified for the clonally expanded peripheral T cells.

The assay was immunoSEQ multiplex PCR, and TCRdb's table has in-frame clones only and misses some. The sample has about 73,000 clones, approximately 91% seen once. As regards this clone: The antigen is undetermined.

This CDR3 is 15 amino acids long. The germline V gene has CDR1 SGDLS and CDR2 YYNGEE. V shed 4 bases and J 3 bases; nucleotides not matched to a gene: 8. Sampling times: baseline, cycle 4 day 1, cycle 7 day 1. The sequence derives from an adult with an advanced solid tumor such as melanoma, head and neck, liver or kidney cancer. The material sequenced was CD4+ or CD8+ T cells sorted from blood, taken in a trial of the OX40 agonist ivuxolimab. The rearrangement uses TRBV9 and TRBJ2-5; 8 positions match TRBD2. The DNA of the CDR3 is TGTGCCAGCAGCTTCGGGGGACTAGTGGAAGAGACCCAGTACTTC. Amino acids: CASSFGGLVEETQYF. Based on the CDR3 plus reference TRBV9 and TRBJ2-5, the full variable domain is DSGVTQTPKHLITATGQRVTLRCSPRSGDLSVYWYQQSLDQGLQFLIQYYNGEERAKGNILERFSAQQFPDLHSELNLSSLELGDSALYFCASSFGGLVEETQYFGPGTRLLVL.